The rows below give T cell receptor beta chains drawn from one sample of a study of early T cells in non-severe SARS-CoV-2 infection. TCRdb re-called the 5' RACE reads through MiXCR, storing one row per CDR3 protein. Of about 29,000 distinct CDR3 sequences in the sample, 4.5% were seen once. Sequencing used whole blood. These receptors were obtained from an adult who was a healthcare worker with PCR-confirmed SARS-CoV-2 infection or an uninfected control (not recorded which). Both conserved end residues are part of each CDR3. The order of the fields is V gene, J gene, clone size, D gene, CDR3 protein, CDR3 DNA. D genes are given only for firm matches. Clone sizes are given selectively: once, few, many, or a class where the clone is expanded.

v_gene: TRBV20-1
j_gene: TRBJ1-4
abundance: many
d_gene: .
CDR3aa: CSARGKIRAFGKLFF
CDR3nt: TGCAGTGCTAGAGGGAAGATCAGGGCGTTTGGAAAACTGTTTTTT

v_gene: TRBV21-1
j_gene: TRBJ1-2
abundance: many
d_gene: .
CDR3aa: CASSGQVEHYGYTF
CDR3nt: TGTGCCAGCAGCGGACAGGTCGAGCACTATGGCTACACCTTC

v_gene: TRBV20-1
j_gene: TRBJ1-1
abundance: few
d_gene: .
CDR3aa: CSARDPGMNTEAFF
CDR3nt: TGCAGTGCTAGAGATCCGGGGATGAACACTGAAGCTTTCTTT

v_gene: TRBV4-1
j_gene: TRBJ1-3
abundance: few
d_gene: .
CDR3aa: CASSQERRGLNTIYF
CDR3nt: TGCGCCAGCAGCCAAGAACGCAGGGGATTAAACACCATATATTTT

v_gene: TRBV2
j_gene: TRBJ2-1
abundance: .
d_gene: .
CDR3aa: CASRGSRNEQFF
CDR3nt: TGTGCCAGCAGAGGTAGCAGGAATGAGCAGTTCTTC

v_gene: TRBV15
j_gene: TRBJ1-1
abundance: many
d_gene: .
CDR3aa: CATSRSGQSNTEAFF
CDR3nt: TGTGCCACCAGCAGATCAGGACAGTCGAACACTGAAGCTTTCTTT

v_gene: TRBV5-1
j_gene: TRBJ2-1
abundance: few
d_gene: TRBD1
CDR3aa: CASSLNPGGDEQFF
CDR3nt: TGCGCCAGCAGCCTCAATCCAGGGGGCGATGAGCAGTTCTTC

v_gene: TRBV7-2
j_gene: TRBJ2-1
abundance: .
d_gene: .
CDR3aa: CASSLGLHHNEQFF
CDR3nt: TGTGCCAGCAGCTTAGGTCTCCACCACAATGAGCAGTTCTTC

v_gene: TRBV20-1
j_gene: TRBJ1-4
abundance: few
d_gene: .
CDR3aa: CSARRDREKLFF
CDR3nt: TGCAGTGCTAGAAGGGACCGGGAAAAACTGTTTTTT

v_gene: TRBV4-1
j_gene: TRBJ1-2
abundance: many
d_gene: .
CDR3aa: CASSQEGLLTYGYTF
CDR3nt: TGCGCCAGCAGCCAAGAGGGCTTACTGACCTATGGCTACACCTTC

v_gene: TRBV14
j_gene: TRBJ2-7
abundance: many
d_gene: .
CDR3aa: CASSQVGLYEQYF
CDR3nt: TGTGCCAGCAGCCAAGTGGGGCTTTACGAGCAGTACTTC

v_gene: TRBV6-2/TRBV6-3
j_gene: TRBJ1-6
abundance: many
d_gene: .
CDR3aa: CASISGPGGPLHF
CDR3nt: TGTGCCAGCATATCCGGTCCGGGGGGACCCCTCCACTTT

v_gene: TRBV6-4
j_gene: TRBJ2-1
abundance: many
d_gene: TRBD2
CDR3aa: CASSAGLANEQFF
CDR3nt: TGTGCCAGCAGTGCGGGACTAGCCAATGAGCAGTTCTTC

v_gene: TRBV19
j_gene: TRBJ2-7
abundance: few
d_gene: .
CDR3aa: CASQGRAYEQYF
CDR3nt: TGTGCCAGTCAGGGCAGGGCCTACGAGCAGTACTTC